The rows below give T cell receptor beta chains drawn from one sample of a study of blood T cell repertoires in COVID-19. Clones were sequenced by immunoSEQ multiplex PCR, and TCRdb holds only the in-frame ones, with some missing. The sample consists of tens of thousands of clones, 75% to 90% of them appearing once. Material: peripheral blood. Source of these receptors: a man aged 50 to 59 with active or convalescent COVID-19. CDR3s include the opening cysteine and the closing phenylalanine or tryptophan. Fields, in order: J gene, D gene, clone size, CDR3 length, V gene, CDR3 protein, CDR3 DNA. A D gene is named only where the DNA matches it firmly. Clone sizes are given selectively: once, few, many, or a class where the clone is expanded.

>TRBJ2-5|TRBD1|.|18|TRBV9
CASSLGAPGRGTGETQYF
TGTGCCAGCAGCCTAGGGGCCCCGGGCAGGGGGACAGGCGAGACCCAGTACTTC
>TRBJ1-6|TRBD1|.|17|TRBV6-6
CASSRSGTGGADSPLHF
TGTGCCAGCAGTCGCTCCGGGACAGGTGGTGCGGATTCACCCCTCCACTTT
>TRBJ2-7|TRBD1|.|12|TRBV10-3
CAIRTTGDEQYF
TGTGCCATCAGAACGACAGGGGACGAGCAGTACTTC
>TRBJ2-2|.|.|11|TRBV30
CAWSVTGELFF
TGTGCCTGGAGTGTGACTGGGGAGCTGTTTTTT
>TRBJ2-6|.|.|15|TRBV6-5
CASRRKGTGANVLTF
TGTGCCAGCAGGCGAAAGGGGACTGGGGCCAACGTCCTGACTTTC
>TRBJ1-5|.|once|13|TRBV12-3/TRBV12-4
CASSLEGKQPQHF
TGTGCCAGCAGTTTGGAGGGAAAGCAGCCCCAGCATTTT
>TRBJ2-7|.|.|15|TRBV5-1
CASNTGTPSSYEQYF
TGCGCCAGCAATACGGGAACACCAAGCTCCTACGAGCAGTACTTC
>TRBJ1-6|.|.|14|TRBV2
CASSEGRVASPLHF
TGTGCCAGCAGTGAAGGCAGGGTGGCTTCACCCCTCCACTTT
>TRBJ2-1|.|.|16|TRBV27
CASSFIGAGANNEQFF
TGTGCCAGCAGTTTTATCGGGGCGGGGGCAAACAATGAGCAGTTCTTC
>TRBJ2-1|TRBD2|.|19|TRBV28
CASSLGFASGRSVYNEQFF
TGTGCCAGCAGTTTAGGTTTCGCTAGCGGGAGGTCCGTCTACAATGAGCAGTTCTTC
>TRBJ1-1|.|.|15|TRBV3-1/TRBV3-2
CASSPRGNMNTEAFF
TGTGCCAGCAGCCCCAGGGGAAACATGAACACTGAAGCTTTCTTT
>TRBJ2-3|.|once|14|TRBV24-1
CATSDPTGTDTQYF
TGTGCCACCAGTGATCCAACGGGCACAGATACGCAGTATTTT
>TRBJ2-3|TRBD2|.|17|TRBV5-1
CASSSGLAGGWTDTQYF
TGCGCCAGCAGCTCAGGACTAGCGGGAGGGTGGACAGATACGCAGTATTTT
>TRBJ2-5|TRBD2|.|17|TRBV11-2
CASSLGTSGGAEETQYF
TGTGCCAGCAGCCTCGGGACTAGCGGGGGGGCCGAAGAGACCCAGTACTTC
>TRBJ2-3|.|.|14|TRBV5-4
CASSLRTPTSTQYF
TGTGCCAGCAGCCTACGAACGCCGACTAGTACGCAGTATTTT
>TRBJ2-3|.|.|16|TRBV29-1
CSVVATSGASTDTQYF
TGCAGCGTTGTGGCCACAAGTGGAGCTAGCACAGATACGCAGTATTTT
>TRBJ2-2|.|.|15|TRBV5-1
CASSISDTLYGELFF
TGCGCCAGCAGTATCTCGGACACGCTATACGGGGAGCTGTTTTTT
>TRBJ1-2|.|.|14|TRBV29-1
CSVEATGANYGYTF
TGCAGCGTTGAGGCGACAGGTGCTAACTATGGCTACACCTTC
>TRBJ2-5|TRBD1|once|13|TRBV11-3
CASSPTGGETQYF
TGTGCCAGCAGCCCCACAGGGGGAGAGACCCAGTACTTC